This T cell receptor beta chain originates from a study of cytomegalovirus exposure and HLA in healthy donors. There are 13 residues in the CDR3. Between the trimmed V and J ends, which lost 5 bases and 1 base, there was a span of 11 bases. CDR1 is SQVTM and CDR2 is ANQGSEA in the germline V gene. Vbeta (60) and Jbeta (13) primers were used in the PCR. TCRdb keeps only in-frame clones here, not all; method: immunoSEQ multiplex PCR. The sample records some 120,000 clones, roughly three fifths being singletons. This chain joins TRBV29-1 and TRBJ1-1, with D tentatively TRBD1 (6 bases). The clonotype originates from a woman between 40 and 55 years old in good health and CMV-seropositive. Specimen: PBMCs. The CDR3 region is CSVTRTANTEAFF. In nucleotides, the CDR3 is TGCAGCGTTACCCGGACAGCGAACACTGAAGCTTTCTTT.